The rows below give T cell receptor beta chains drawn from one sample of a study of response to subunit inactivated influenza vaccine. TCRdb itself ran the RT-PCR reads through MiXCR, one entry per CDR3 protein. The repertoire includes around 500,000 distinct CDR3 sequences, 9.5% to 13% of them detected once, and approximately 12% sits in the top ten. The source was PBMCs from blood, collected about 6 weeks after vaccination. The receptors here all came from a middle-aged man who received an inactivated influenza vaccine. CDR3s leave out the opening cysteine and the closing phenylalanine or tryptophan.

V gene: TRBV6-1
J gene: TRBJ2-1
CDR3 protein: ASTKGAGAGNEQF

V gene: TRBV9
J gene: TRBJ2-3
CDR3 protein: ASSVGGLAGATDTQY

V gene: TRBV18
J gene: TRBJ1-2
CDR3 protein: ASSPEKGAGGYT

V gene: TRBV29-1
J gene: TRBJ2-2
CDR3 protein: SVGEVNTGELF

V gene: TRBV5-1
J gene: TRBJ1-2
CDR3 protein: ASRAETGGVSGYT

V gene: TRBV12-3/TRBV12-4
J gene: TRBJ2-7
CDR3 protein: ASTRQGSHEQY

V gene: TRBV27
J gene: TRBJ2-5
CDR3 protein: ASSFHSGRWETQY

V gene: TRBV28
J gene: TRBJ1-1
CDR3 protein: ASSVGDTEAF

V gene: TRBV12-3/TRBV12-4
J gene: TRBJ1-5
CDR3 protein: ASRGQLGNQPQH

V gene: TRBV5-8
J gene: TRBJ1-6
CDR3 protein: ASSLERRNSPLH

V gene: TRBV20-1
J gene: TRBJ2-5
CDR3 protein: SARVGGPGETQY

V gene: TRBV5-1
J gene: TRBJ2-7
CDR3 protein: ASTRPGFEEQY

V gene: TRBV6-5
J gene: TRBJ2-7
CDR3 protein: ASYHGTRKY

V gene: TRBV27
J gene: TRBJ2-3
CDR3 protein: ASSLWGSDTQY

V gene: TRBV29-1
J gene: TRBJ1-1
CDR3 protein: SVESKMGIGAF

V gene: TRBV13
J gene: TRBJ1-2
CDR3 protein: ASSPSGYPYGYT

V gene: TRBV9
J gene: TRBJ1-1
CDR3 protein: ASSPYRELPEAF

V gene: TRBV4-3
J gene: TRBJ2-6
CDR3 protein: ASSQDGRGANVLT

V gene: TRBV4-3
J gene: TRBJ1-5
CDR3 protein: ASSQDLSSPQH

V gene: TRBV29-1
J gene: TRBJ2-1
CDR3 protein: SVLGQGGGEQF

V gene: TRBV10-3
J gene: TRBJ2-2
CDR3 protein: AISPGGGTGELF

V gene: TRBV7-9
J gene: TRBJ1-2
CDR3 protein: ASSHATGGYT

V gene: TRBV7-2
J gene: TRBJ2-7
CDR3 protein: ASAGTSGYEQY

V gene: TRBV20-1
J gene: TRBJ2-3
CDR3 protein: SARDLRRTDTQY

V gene: TRBV20-1
J gene: TRBJ2-1
CDR3 protein: SALDRLASYNEQF

V gene: TRBV20-1
J gene: TRBJ1-1
CDR3 protein: SARDYTGNTEAF

V gene: TRBV6-2/TRBV6-3
J gene: TRBJ1-2
CDR3 protein: ASSGNRDYGYT

V gene: TRBV5-1
J gene: TRBJ2-1
CDR3 protein: ASSLDGLNNEQF

V gene: TRBV20-1
J gene: TRBJ2-1
CDR3 protein: SARTVKLYNEQF

V gene: TRBV29-1
J gene: TRBJ2-1
CDR3 protein: SVEGPSSYNEQF

V gene: TRBV10-3
J gene: TRBJ1-1
CDR3 protein: AISDAREGAGEAF

V gene: TRBV10-3
J gene: TRBJ2-3
CDR3 protein: ATFPGLAVDTQY

V gene: TRBV7-2
J gene: TRBJ1-1
CDR3 protein: ASSLDRGDTEAF

V gene: TRBV3-1
J gene: TRBJ1-3
CDR3 protein: ASSLPGQGASGNTIY

V gene: TRBV7-8
J gene: TRBJ2-1
CDR3 protein: ASSLEYGLNVINEQF

V gene: TRBV6-1
J gene: TRBJ2-7
CDR3 protein: ASSESSGSYEQY

V gene: TRBV27
J gene: TRBJ2-1
CDR3 protein: ASSLSGSGEQF

V gene: TRBV3-1
J gene: TRBJ2-1
CDR3 protein: ASSRTVTSGSSYNEQF

V gene: TRBV7-2
J gene: TRBJ2-1
CDR3 protein: ASSVQVGAYNEQF

V gene: TRBV6-2/TRBV6-3
J gene: TRBJ1-1
CDR3 protein: ASSWDRGRSAF

V gene: TRBV5-6
J gene: TRBJ2-7
CDR3 protein: ASSTLTGGGYEQY

V gene: TRBV7-2
J gene: TRBJ2-7
CDR3 protein: ASSWMGSGTSYEQY

V gene: TRBV9
J gene: TRBJ2-1
CDR3 protein: ASSVAGPPQF

V gene: TRBV28
J gene: TRBJ1-2
CDR3 protein: ASSSPTGYT

V gene: TRBV15
J gene: TRBJ2-1
CDR3 protein: ATSRGGSGAQHEQF

V gene: TRBV6-2/TRBV6-3
J gene: TRBJ2-2
CDR3 protein: ASSTPLQRSVAGELF

V gene: TRBV19
J gene: TRBJ2-4
CDR3 protein: ASISRAKNIQY

V gene: TRBV10-3
J gene: TRBJ2-7
CDR3 protein: AISTSTGYEQY

V gene: TRBV27
J gene: TRBJ2-3
CDR3 protein: ASLQRGTGAADTQY

V gene: TRBV12-3/TRBV12-4
J gene: TRBJ1-4
CDR3 protein: ASTGSAGKLF

V gene: TRBV25-1
J gene: TRBJ2-2
CDR3 protein: ASSESAGVSGELF

V gene: TRBV3-1
J gene: TRBJ2-2
CDR3 protein: ASSQVLLRRSTGELF

V gene: TRBV10-3
J gene: TRBJ1-1
CDR3 protein: AISGQGASGTEAF

V gene: TRBV4-1
J gene: TRBJ2-1
CDR3 protein: ASSQAQVAGKRRDEQF